A single sample gave rise to the 14 T cell receptor beta chains below, sequenced in a study of T-cell reconstitution after alpha-beta-depleted transplantation in children. Preparation of the TCRbeta library was carried out with unique molecular identifiers. Via MiXCR, TCRdb re-called the PCR reads, giving one row per CDR3 protein. The data show around 45,000 distinct CDR3 sequences, around 50% seen once. Sequenced here: peripheral blood, sampled before TCRalphabeta/CD19-depleted stem cell transplant. The receptors come from a boy in the first two years of life with SCID, due to receive a stem cell transplant.

The genes are TRBV19 and TRBJ2-5; D might be TRBD1 (5 bases). Trimming pared 5 bases from V and 5 bases from J, leaving 15 bases between. Per the germline V gene, CDR1 is LNHDA and CDR2 is SQIVND (reference sequence). This CDR3 region has 14 residues. This chain's CDR3 is CASSQGTLRETQYF. The CDR3 nucleotides read TGTGCCAGTAGTCAGGGCACCCTAAGGGAGACCCAGTACTTC. Together with reference TRBV19 and TRBJ2-5, the CDR3 gives the full variable domain: DGGITQSPKYLFRKEGQNVTLSCEQNLNHDAMYWYRQDPGQGLRLIYYSQIVNDFQKGDIAEGYSVSREKKESFPLTVTSAQKNPTAFYLCASSQGTLRETQYFGPGTRLLVL.

This clonotype came up a few times. The CDR3 sequence: CATLKGNEQYF. For the CDR3, the DNA is TGTGCCACTCTCAAAGGTAACGAGCAGTACTTC. The gene calls are TRBV11-2 and TRBJ2-7; D unresolved. Germline loops: CDR1 SGHAT, CDR2 FQNNGV. The CDR3 length is 11 residues. V lost 10 bases and J 5 bases, leaving 12 bases between the germline ends.

J is TRBJ2-3 and V is TRBV5-1; no clear D gene. This CDR3 is 13 amino acids long. V gave up 0 bases and J gave up 6 bases, with 8 bases separating them. Per germline, CDR1 SGHRS and CDR2 YFSETQ. In nucleotides, the CDR3 is TGCGCCAGCAGCTTGGGAGGCTCGGATACGCAGTATTTT. Protein product: CASSLGGSDTQYF.

This clonotype was observed once. The V call is TRBV20-1, the J call TRBJ1-1; D gene unclear. V shed 6 bases and J shed 1 base, with 24 bases lying between them. The CDR3 is made up of 17 amino acids. In germline, CDR1 is DFQATT, CDR2 SNEGSKA (reference sequence). As DNA, the CDR3 is TGCAGTGCGCCCGACGGAGCTCACGACCCAACGAACACTGAAGCTTTCTTT. Its translation: CSAPDGAHDPTNTEAFF.

The rearrangement joins TRBV4-2 to TRBJ2-4, with 7 bases fitting TRBD1. The V gene's germline CDR1 is LGHNA and CDR2 YNFKEQ. The V segment lost 0 bases and the J segment 6 bases; nucleotides outside the gene matches: 8. This CDR3 comprises 16 residues. The CDR3 spells CASSQEEGTVINIQYF. The CDR3 coding sequence is TGTGCCAGCAGCCAAGAAGAGGGGACAGTGATAAACATTCAGTACTTC.

This clonotype occurred a few times. The chain joins TRBV20-1 to TRBJ2-7; TRBD2 agrees at 12 bases. Germline loops: CDR1 DFQATT, CDR2 SNEGSKA (reference sequence). Unmatched junction bases numbered 9, after V lost 3 bases and J lost 6 bases. The CDR3 has 15 residues. CDR3 coding DNA: TGCAGTGCTAGGGGTACTCTAGCGGGGGGGCGCGAGCAGTACTTC. Its protein product is CSARGTLAGGREQYF.

The chain uses TRBV5-1 and TRBJ1-1; TRBD1 matches at 8 bases. The CDR3 is made up of 14 amino acids. J lost 5 bases, V lost 4 bases, and 7 bases had no gene match. Germline CDR1 SGHRS, CDR2 YFSETQ. Here the CDR3 reads CASSMTGANTEAFF. The CDR3 nucleotides read TGCGCCAGCAGCATGACAGGGGCGAATACTGAAGCTTTCTTT.

This chain links TRBV7-3 with TRBJ1-2; TRBD1 matches 7 bases. The germline CDR1 and CDR2 sequences are SGHTA and FQGTGA. The CDR3 totals 15 residues. The V and J ends lost 0 bases and 4 bases, in that order; junction bases with no gene match: 5. As DNA, the CDR3 is TGTGCCAGCAGCTTAACGTGGGACAGCCTCTATGGCTACACCTTC. This gives the protein CASSLTWDSLYGYTF.

This chain uses TRBV27 with TRBJ1-2, with TRBD1 as a possible D gene (5 bases). This CDR3 spans 14 amino acids. Trimming left V 2 bases short and J 2 bases short, with 9 bases between. Per germline, CDR1 MNHEY and CDR2 SMNVEV (reference sequence). CDR3 nucleotide sequence: TGTGCCAGCAGTTTACAGGGAGGGAACTATGGCTACACCTTC. Residues: CASSLQGGNYGYTF.

The chain links TRBV10-2 to TRBJ1-1; D gene unclear. Germline lookup yields CDR1 WSHSY and CDR2 SAAADI. Trimming left V 2 bases short and J 1 base short, with 8 bases between. The CDR3 loop spans 14 amino acids. CDR3 region: CASSEPNRNTEAFF. CDR3 DNA: TGCGCCAGCAGTGAGCCGAACAGGAACACTGAAGCTTTCTTT.

V usage is TRBV3-1 and J usage is TRBJ2-7, with unresolved D. Trimming removed 1 base at V and 6 bases at J, with 10 bases between. The CDR3 sequence is 13 residues long. From germline, CDR1 is LGHDT and CDR2 YNNKEL (reference sequence). CDR3 DNA: TGTGCCAGCAGCCAAGGGGGATTCGGCGAGCAGTACTTC. This encodes CASSQGGFGEQYF.

The V call is TRBV20-1, the J call TRBJ2-6, with 10 bases identical to TRBD1. Germline loops: CDR1 DFQATT, CDR2 SNEGSKA (reference sequence). The CDR3 spans 16 residues. V was clipped by 6 bases and J by 1 base; unmatched bases: 6. The CDR3 reads CSAPGQGISGANVLTF. The DNA of the CDR3 is TGCAGTGCGCCGGGACAGGGGATTTCTGGGGCCAACGTCCTGACTTTC.

The CDR3 sequence: CASRKQGATYNEQFF. The CDR3 nucleotides read TGTGCCAGCAGGAAACAGGGGGCCACCTACAATGAGCAGTTCTTC. The chain has TRBV6-1 and TRBJ2-1, with 9 bases matching TRBD1. This CDR3 is built from 15 residues. Germline loops: CDR1 MNHNS, CDR2 SASEGT. With 6 bases clipped from V and 2 bases from J, the junction kept 5 bases outside the gene matches.

Many counts were recorded for this clonotype. V is TRBV20-1 and J is TRBJ1-6, with a weak D call TRBD1 (6 bases). Per the germline V gene, CDR1 is DFQATT and CDR2 is SNEGSKA (reference sequence). CDR3 length: 14 residues. Trimming removed 2 bases at V and 7 bases at J, with 12 bases between. The CDR3 DNA reads TGCAGTGCTAGACCGGGACACTTAAATTCACCCCTCCACTTT. The encoded protein is CSARPGHLNSPLHF.